This is a list of T cell receptor beta chains from one sample in a study of T cell responses to AZD1222 COVID-19 vaccine. Only in-frame clones appear in the TCRdb table, and some are missing; sequencing was by immunoSEQ multiplex PCR. The sample consists of approximately 120,000 clones, approximately 91% of them appearing once. The sample was peripheral blood, taken on day 0 of AZD1222 vaccination. The source is an adult in good health. Both conserved end residues are part of each CDR3. A D gene is named only where the DNA matches it firmly. A row's size may be missing; if present it is once, few, many or a size class.

clone_size	v_call	j_call	d_call	cdr3_nt	cdr3_aa
NA	TRBV2	TRBJ2-5	NA	TGTGCCAGCAGTGTCCCCAGGGCCCAAGGAGAGACCCAGTACTTC	CASSVPRAQGETQYF
NA	TRBV2	TRBJ2-5	NA	TGTGCCAGCATTGGGGGCTTGGGGACCCAGTACTTC	CASIGGLGTQYF
NA	TRBV18	TRBJ1-5	TRBD1	TGTGCCAGCTCCGGGACAGGGGTTCAGCCCCAGCATTTT	CASSGTGVQPQHF
NA	TRBV9	TRBJ1-1	NA	TGTGCCAGCAGCGCAGGGACGGCCTTAAGCCCAGCTTTCTTT	CASSAGTALSPAFF
NA	TRBV19	TRBJ1-5	TRBD1	TGTGCCAGTAGTTCCTGGACAGGGGGAGAGGGTCAGCCCCAGCATTTT	CASSSWTGGEGQPQHF
NA	TRBV19	TRBJ1-2	NA	TGTGCCAGTAGTTCGCAGGTTATGGGTCTCTATGGCTACACCTTC	CASSSQVMGLYGYTF
NA	TRBV21-1	TRBJ2-3	NA	TGTGCCAGCAGCCGGGACGAGGACCCAGATACGCAGTATTTT	CASSRDEDPDTQYF
NA	TRBV7-8	TRBJ1-2	TRBD1	TGTGCCAGCAGCTCACTCTCCGGGACAGGGCAACCTGGCTACACCTTC	CASSSLSGTGQPGYTF
NA	TRBV19	TRBJ1-5	NA	TGTGCCAGTAGTATAGGGACAGACATGCAGCCCCAGCATTTT	CASSIGTDMQPQHF
NA	TRBV29-1	TRBJ2-1	TRBD2	TGCAGCGTTGATAAACTAGCGGGGGGAAATGAGCAGTTCTTC	CSVDKLAGGNEQFF
once	TRBV7-2	TRBJ2-1	TRBD2	TGTGCCAGCAGCTCCGGGACTAGCGGGGTGTATGAGCAGTTCTTC	CASSSGTSGVYEQFF
NA	TRBV6-5	TRBJ1-3	TRBD1	TGTGCCAGCAGTTTGGACAGGGGGGGAAACACCATATATTTT	CASSLDRGGNTIYF
NA	TRBV18	TRBJ2-7	TRBD1	TGTGCCAGCTCACCAGTCGGGACAGGAGTGGGGGCCTACGAGCAGTACTTC	CASSPVGTGVGAYEQYF
once	TRBV6-4	TRBJ2-5	TRBD1	TGTGCCAGCAGTGAAAACAAAACAGGGGTAGTGGTCGGAGAGACCCAGTACTTC	CASSENKTGVVVGETQYF
once	TRBV5-1	TRBJ2-5	NA	TGCGCCAGCAGCTTGGAGTGGGGTACAAGGTTACAGACCCAGTACTTC	CASSLEWGTRLQTQYF
NA	TRBV5-1	TRBJ2-1	NA	TGCGCCAGCAGCTTCCGGGACAACACCTACAATGAGCAGTTCTTC	CASSFRDNTYNEQFF
NA	TRBV19	TRBJ2-2	TRBD2	TGTGCCAGTAGTATTAAGGCTAGCGGGGCGAACACCGGGGAGCTGTTTTTT	CASSIKASGANTGELFF
NA	TRBV5-4	TRBJ2-3	NA	TGTGCCAGCAGCCCCTGGACCATAGCCGATCCCACAGATACGCAGTATTTT	CASSPWTIADPTDTQYF
NA	TRBV19	TRBJ1-2	NA	TGTGCCAGTAGTATCGTGGCAGGCCCTTATGGCTACACCTTC	CASSIVAGPYGYTF
NA	TRBV19	TRBJ2-2	TRBD1	TGTGCCAGTAGTATCCCACAGGGGGCCAGTACCGGGGAGCTGTTTTTT	CASSIPQGASTGELFF
NA	TRBV6-5	TRBJ1-2	NA	TGTGCCAGCAGTTACTCAATTCGGGGGAGTGCAGTTGGCTACACCTTC	CASSYSIRGSAVGYTF
NA	TRBV19	TRBJ2-3	NA	TGTGCCAGTAGTTACACAGATACGCAGTATTTT	CASSYTDTQYF